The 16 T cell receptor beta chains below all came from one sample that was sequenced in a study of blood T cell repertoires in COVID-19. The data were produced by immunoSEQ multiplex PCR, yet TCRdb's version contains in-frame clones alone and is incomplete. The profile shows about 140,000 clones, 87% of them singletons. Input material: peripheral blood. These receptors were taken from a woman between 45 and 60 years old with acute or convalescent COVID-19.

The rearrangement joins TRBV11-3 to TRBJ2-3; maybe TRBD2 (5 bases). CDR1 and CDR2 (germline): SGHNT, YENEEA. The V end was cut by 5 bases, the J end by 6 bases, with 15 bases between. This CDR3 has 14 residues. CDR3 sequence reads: CASSLRTSSDTQYF. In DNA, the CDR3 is TGTGCCAGCAGCCTCAGGACCTCTAGCGATACGCAGTATTTT.

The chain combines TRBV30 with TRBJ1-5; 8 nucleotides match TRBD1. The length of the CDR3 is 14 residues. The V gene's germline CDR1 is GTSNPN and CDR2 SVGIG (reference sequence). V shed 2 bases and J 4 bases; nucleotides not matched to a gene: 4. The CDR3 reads CAWSRDRRNQPQHF. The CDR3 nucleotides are TGTGCCTGGAGTCGGGACAGGAGAAATCAGCCCCAGCATTTT.

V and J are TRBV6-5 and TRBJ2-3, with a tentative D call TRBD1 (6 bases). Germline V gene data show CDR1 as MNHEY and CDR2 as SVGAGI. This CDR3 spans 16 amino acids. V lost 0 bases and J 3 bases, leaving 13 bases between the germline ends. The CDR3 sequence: CASSYSWGHDTDTQYF. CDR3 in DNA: TGTGCCAGCAGTTACTCGTGGGGGCATGATACAGATACGCAGTATTTT.

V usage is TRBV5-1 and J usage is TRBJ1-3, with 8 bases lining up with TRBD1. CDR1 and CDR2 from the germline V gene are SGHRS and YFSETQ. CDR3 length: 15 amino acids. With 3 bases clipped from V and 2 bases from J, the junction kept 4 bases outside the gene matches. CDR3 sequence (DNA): TGCGCCAGCAGCTCCGACAGGGGCCCTGGAAACACCATATATTTT. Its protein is CASSSDRGPGNTIYF.

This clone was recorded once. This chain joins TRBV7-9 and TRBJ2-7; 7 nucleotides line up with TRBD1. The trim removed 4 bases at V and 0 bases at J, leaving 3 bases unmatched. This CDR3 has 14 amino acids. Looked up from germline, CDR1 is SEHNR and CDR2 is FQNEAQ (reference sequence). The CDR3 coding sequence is TGTGCCAGCAGCTCCGGGACAGTCTCCTACGAGCAGTACTTC. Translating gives CASSSGTVSYEQYF.

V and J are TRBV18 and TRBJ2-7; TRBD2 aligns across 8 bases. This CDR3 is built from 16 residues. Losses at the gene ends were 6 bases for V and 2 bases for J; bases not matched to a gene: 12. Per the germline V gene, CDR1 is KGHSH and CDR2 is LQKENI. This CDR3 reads CASSPRGGTITYEQYF. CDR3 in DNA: TGTGCCAGCTCCCCCCGGGGGGGGACCATAACCTACGAGCAGTACTTC.

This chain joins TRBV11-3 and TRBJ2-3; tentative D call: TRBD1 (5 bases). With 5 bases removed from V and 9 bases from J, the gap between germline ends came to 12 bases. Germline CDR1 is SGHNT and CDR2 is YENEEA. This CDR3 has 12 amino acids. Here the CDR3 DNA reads TGTGCCAGCAGCCCTGAAGGGGTCACGCAGTATTTT. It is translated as CASSPEGVTQYF.

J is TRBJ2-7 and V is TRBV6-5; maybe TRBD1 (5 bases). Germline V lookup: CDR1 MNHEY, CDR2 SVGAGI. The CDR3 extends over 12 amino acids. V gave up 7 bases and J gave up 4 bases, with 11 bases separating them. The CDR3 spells CASTGQRYEQYF. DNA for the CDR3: TGTGCCAGCACAGGACAAAGGTACGAGCAGTACTTC.

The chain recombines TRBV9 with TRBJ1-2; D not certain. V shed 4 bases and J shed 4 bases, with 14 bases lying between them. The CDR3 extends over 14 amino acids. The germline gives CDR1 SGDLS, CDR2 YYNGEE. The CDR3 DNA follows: TGTGCCAGCAGCCCCGAGGCGCTCGGCTATGGCTACACCTTC. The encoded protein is CASSPEALGYGYTF. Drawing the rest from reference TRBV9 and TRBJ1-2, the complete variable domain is DSGVTQTPKHLITATGQRVTLRCSPRSGDLSVYWYQQSLDQGLQFLIQYYNGEERAKGNILERFSAQQFPDLHSELNLSSLELGDSALYFCASSPEALGYGYTFGSGTRLTVV.

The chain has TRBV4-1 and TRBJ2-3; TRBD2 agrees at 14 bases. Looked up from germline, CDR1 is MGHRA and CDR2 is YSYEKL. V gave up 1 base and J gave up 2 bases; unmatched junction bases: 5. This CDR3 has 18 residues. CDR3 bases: TGCGCCAGCAGCCAAGGACTAGCGGGGGGGCTTAACACAGATACGCAGTATTTT. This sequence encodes CASSQGLAGGLNTDTQYF.

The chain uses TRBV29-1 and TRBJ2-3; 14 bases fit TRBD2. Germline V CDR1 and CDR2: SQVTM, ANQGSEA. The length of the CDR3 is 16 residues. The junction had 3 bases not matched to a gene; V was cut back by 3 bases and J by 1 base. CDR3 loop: CSVDGGLAGGTDTQYF. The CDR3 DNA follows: TGCAGCGTTGACGGGGGACTAGCGGGGGGCACAGATACGCAGTATTTT.

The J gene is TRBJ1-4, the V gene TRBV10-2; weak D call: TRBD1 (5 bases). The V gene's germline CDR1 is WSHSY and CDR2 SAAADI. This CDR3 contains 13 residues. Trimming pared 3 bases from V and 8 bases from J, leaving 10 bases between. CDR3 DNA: TGCGCCAGCAGTGAAGGACATTTGGAAAAACTGTTTTTT. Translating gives CASSEGHLEKLFF.

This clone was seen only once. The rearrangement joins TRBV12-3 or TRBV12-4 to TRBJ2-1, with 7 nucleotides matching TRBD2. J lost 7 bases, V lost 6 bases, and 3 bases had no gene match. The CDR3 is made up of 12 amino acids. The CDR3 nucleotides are TGTGCCAGCAGGAAGCGGGAAAATGAGCAGTTCTTC. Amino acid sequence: CASRKRENEQFF.

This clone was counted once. The CDR3 protein is CASSPQTGGEETQYF. The CDR3 nucleotides are TGTGCCAGTAGTCCCCAGACAGGGGGAGAGGAGACCCAGTACTTC. The chain links TRBV19 to TRBJ2-5; 9 bases align to TRBD1. Unmatched junction bases numbered 9, after V lost 5 bases and J lost 5 bases. Germline values: CDR1 LNHDA, CDR2 SQIVND (reference sequence). The CDR3 is made up of 15 amino acids.

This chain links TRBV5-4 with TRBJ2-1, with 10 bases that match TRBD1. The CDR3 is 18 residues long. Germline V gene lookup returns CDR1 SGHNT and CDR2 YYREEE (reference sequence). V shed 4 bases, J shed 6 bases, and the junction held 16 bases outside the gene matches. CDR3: CASSAARWGDRGGNEQFF. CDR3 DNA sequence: TGTGCCAGCAGCGCGGCAAGATGGGGGGACAGGGGTGGCAATGAGCAGTTCTTC.

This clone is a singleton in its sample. The CDR3 region is CASSRTGREQFF. The DNA for the CDR3 is TGTGCCAGCAGCCGGACAGGTAGAGAGCAGTTCTTC. The rearrangement uses TRBV7-3 and TRBJ2-1; TRBD1 matches at 7 bases. Trimming at V came to 5 bases and at J to 10 bases, leaving 5 bases not matched to a gene. In germline, CDR1 is SGHTA, CDR2 FQGTGA. This CDR3 is 12 amino acids long.